These 22 T cell receptor beta chains were all obtained from the same sample, sequenced in a study of blood T cell repertoires in COVID-19. Only in-frame clones appear in the TCRdb table, and some are missing; sequencing was by immunoSEQ multiplex PCR. The profile shows approximately 18,000 clones, roughly 91% of them singletons. The sequencing input was peripheral blood. Receptors were obtained from a human donor in a cohort sampled during active COVID-19.

This sequence joins TRBV6-5 and TRBJ1-6; possibly TRBD1 for D (6 bases). The CDR3 length is 14 residues. Germline loops: CDR1 MNHEY, CDR2 SVGAGI. The V end was cut by 6 bases, the J end by 7 bases, with 13 bases between. The CDR3 sequence: CASRAGQWNSPLHF. In nucleotides, the CDR3 is TGTGCCAGCAGAGCCGGACAGTGGAATTCACCCCTCCACTTT.

This chain joins TRBV5-1 and TRBJ2-3, with 8 bases identical to TRBD2. Trimming cost V 0 bases and J 4 bases; bases outside gene matches: 4. CDR3 length: 15 amino acids. Per the germline V gene, CDR1 is SGHRS and CDR2 is YFSETQ. CDR3 coding DNA: TGCGCCAGCAGCTTGGAGGGGCGGGAGGCAGATACGCAGTATTTT. The encoded protein is CASSLEGREADTQYF. Together with reference TRBV5-1 and TRBJ2-3, the CDR3 gives the full variable domain: KAGVTQTPRYLIKTRGQQVTLSCSPISGHRSVSWYQQTPGQGLQFLFEYFSETQRNKGNFPGRFSGRQFSNSRSEMNVSTLELGDSALYLCASSLEGREADTQYFGPGTRLTVL.

In this sample, this clone turned up once. The V call is TRBV12-3 or TRBV12-4, the J call TRBJ2-7; the D gene is possibly TRBD2 (6 bases). V was trimmed by 8 bases and J by 0 bases, leaving 11 bases between them. The CDR3 sequence is 13 residues long. In DNA form, the CDR3 reads TGTGCCAGCGGGAGGAGAAGCTCCTACGAGCAGTACTTC. Its protein is CASGRRSSYEQYF.

The chain carries TRBV6-5 and TRBJ2-7; 10 bases line up with TRBD1. The J segment lost 5 bases and the V segment lost 8 bases, leaving 12 bases of the junction unmatched. The CDR3 length is 15 residues. Germline CDR1 and CDR2: MNHEY and SVGAGI. Written as DNA, the CDR3 is TGTGCCAGCGCATCAACCGGGACAGGGGACCACGAGCAGTACTTC. Translation: CASASTGTGDHEQYF.

This clone was seen more than once but under ten times. The chain carries TRBV7-9 and TRBJ2-2, with a weak D call TRBD2 (5 bases). The germline V gene has CDR1 SEHNR and CDR2 FQNEAQ (reference sequence). Trimming took off 11 bases at V and 4 bases at J, with 14 bases between the two ends. The CDR3 consists of 13 residues. The CDR3 sequence is CAGGRRSTGELFF. DNA for the CDR3: TGTGCCGGAGGCAGACGGAGCACCGGGGAGCTGTTTTTT.

This clone showed up just a few times. This chain connects TRBV10-3 to TRBJ2-1, with 9 bases matching TRBD1. CDR1 and CDR2 (germline): ENHRY, SYGVKD. The CDR3 is 17 residues long. V dropped 6 bases and J dropped 4; count of bases not matched to a gene: 13. Here the CDR3 reads CAIRDVTGGAGYNEQFF. Here the CDR3 DNA reads TGTGCCATCAGGGACGTCACAGGGGGCGCGGGATACAATGAGCAGTTCTTC.

CDR3 nucleotides: TGTGCCAGCAGACGGACAGAAACCTATGGCTACACCTTC. Translated, it gives CASRRTETYGYTF. The chain combines TRBV6-5 with TRBJ1-2, with TRBD1 as a possible D gene (6 bases). Trimming shortened V by 6 bases and J by 4 bases, and 12 bases separated the two germline ends. This CDR3 region has 13 residues. Germline assignment: CDR1 MNHEY and CDR2 SVGAGI.

The rearrangement uses TRBV7-9 and TRBJ2-3, with a possible D match to TRBD1 (5 bases). Germline CDR1 SEHNR, CDR2 FQNEAQ (reference sequence). This CDR3 contains 16 residues. V dropped 1 base and J dropped 0 bases, with 11 bases sitting between them. For the CDR3, the DNA is TGTGCCAGCAGCTTAGTATCAGGGCAGAGCACAGATACGCAGTATTTT. Translated: CASSLVSGQSTDTQYF.

The chain couples TRBV24-1 to TRBJ1-2; D unresolved. The CDR3 totals 16 residues. Germline CDR1 reads KGHDR; CDR2 reads SFDVKD. Trimming removed 2 bases from V and 3 bases from J, with 15 bases in between. CDR3 residues: CATSDSHTDRYYGYTF. The DNA of the CDR3 is TGTGCCACCAGTGATTCCCACACAGACCGCTACTATGGCTACACCTTC.

The V call is TRBV7-8, the J call TRBJ2-5; tentatively, D is TRBD1 (6 bases). The CDR3 extends over 15 amino acids. Trimming cost V 6 bases and J 1 base, with 15 bases left between them. From germline, CDR1 is SGHVS and CDR2 FQNEAQ. For the CDR3, the DNA is TGTGCCAGCAGTCTTAGCTGGGGGCTCCAAGAGACCCAGTACTTC. This translates into CASSLSWGLQETQYF.

This chain joins TRBV15 and TRBJ2-5; D is perhaps TRBD1 (8 bases). V gave up 0 bases and J gave up 7 bases, with 21 bases separating them. This CDR3 comprises 17 residues. CDR1 and CDR2 from the germline V gene are LNHNV and YYDKDF (reference sequence). CDR3 nucleotide sequence: TGTGCCACCAGCAGAGACGGGGGGCAGGGGGCGATAGGGACCCAGTACTTC. It yields the protein CATSRDGGQGAIGTQYF.

This chain uses TRBV6-1 with TRBJ1-1; a possible D gene is TRBD1 (6 bases). Germline V lookup: CDR1 MNHNS, CDR2 SASEGT. The CDR3 has 13 amino acids. Trimming stripped 3 bases from V and 5 bases from J, with 10 bases between. Here the CDR3 DNA reads TGTGCCAGCAGTGAGGGGAGGGGGACTGAAGCTTTCTTT. It codes for CASSEGRGTEAFF.

This sequence joins TRBV5-1 and TRBJ2-7; 9 bases match TRBD2. The CDR3 is 15 amino acids. CDR1 is SGHRS and CDR2 is YFSETQ in the germline V gene. Losses at the gene ends were 0 bases for V and 5 bases for J; bases not matched to a gene: 6. CDR3 sequence reads: CASSLAGLATDEQYF. CDR3 nucleotide sequence: TGCGCCAGCAGCTTGGCTGGACTAGCGACGGACGAGCAGTACTTC.

The table lists this clone with a few counts. V and J are TRBV3-1 (or the pseudogene TRBV3-2) and TRBJ2-1; 9 bases line up with TRBD2. V shed 3 bases and J 7 bases; nucleotides not matched to a gene: 10. Germline V gives CDR1 LGHDT, CDR2 YNNKEL (reference sequence). This CDR3 comprises 16 residues. CDR3 sequence: CASSQPGLARRNEQFF. The DNA of the CDR3 is TGTGCCAGCAGCCAGCCTGGACTAGCGAGACGAAATGAGCAGTTCTTC.

The V and J genes are TRBV28 and TRBJ2-7; TRBD1 agrees at 8 bases. Unmatched junction bases numbered 2, after V lost 5 bases and J lost 2 bases. The CDR3 covers 13 residues. Germline values: CDR1 MDHEN, CDR2 SYDVKM. The CDR3 reads CASSATGAYEQYF. As DNA, the CDR3 is TGTGCCAGCAGTGCGACAGGGGCCTACGAGCAGTACTTC.

This chain connects TRBV28 to TRBJ1-1, with D possibly being TRBD1 (5 bases). V was shortened by 3 bases and J by 1 base, with 12 bases between the two germline ends. In germline, CDR1 is MDHEN, CDR2 SYDVKM. This CDR3 region has 15 residues. CDR3 in amino acids: CASSFSGGGNTEAFF. As DNA, the CDR3 is TGTGCCAGCAGTTTTAGTGGGGGGGGGAACACTGAAGCTTTCTTT.

This chain joins TRBV6-6 and TRBJ2-2; 14 nucleotides agree with TRBD2. Germline lookup yields CDR1 MNHNY and CDR2 SVGAGI (reference sequence). The CDR3 contains 19 residues. Germline trimming cut 5 bases from V and 0 bases from J; bases unmatched to any gene: 8. The CDR3 reads CASSLGTSGRGPNTGELFF. The CDR3 coding sequence is TGTGCCAGCAGTCTGGGGACTAGCGGGAGAGGCCCGAACACCGGGGAGCTGTTTTTT.

The chain couples TRBV18 to TRBJ2-7, with TRBD2 matching over 11 bases. The V and J ends lost 5 bases and 4 bases, in that order; junction bases with no gene match: 1. The germline CDR1 and CDR2 sequences are KGHSH and LQKENI. This CDR3 contains 13 residues. The DNA for the CDR3 is TGTGCCAGCTCAGTAGCGGGAGGGTACGAGCAGTACTTC. Protein product: CASSVAGGYEQYF.

This sequence joins TRBV19 and TRBJ2-1, with 10 nucleotides matching TRBD2. The length of the CDR3 is 14 residues. After removal of 7 bases from V and 6 bases from J, the junction contained 6 bases not matched to a gene. Germline CDR1 is LNHDA and CDR2 is SQIVND (reference sequence). Here the CDR3 DNA reads TGTGCCAGTAATCCGGGACTAGCGTCCAATGAGCAGTTCTTC. Translation: CASNPGLASNEQFF.

This clone has just one count. The rearrangement links TRBV2 to TRBJ1-5, with D perhaps TRBD1 (5 bases). The CDR3 is made up of 19 amino acids. Germline V gene sequence: CDR1 SNHLY, CDR2 FYNNEI. V was trimmed by 1 base and J by 0 bases, leaving 19 bases between them. The CDR3 loop reads CASSEVFRAGDRSNQPQHF. Here the CDR3 DNA reads TGTGCCAGCAGTGAAGTGTTCCGTGCGGGGGACCGTAGCAATCAGCCCCAGCATTTT.

This clone has a single count. The chain recombines TRBV5-1 with TRBJ1-1; D remains unclear. CDR1 SGHRS and CDR2 YFSETQ come from the germline V gene. Trimming took 6 bases from V and 2 from J, leaving 5 bases between them. The CDR3 is made up of 11 amino acids. CDR3 DNA sequence: TGCGCCAGCAACAGTAACACTGAAGCTTTCTTT. Translating it yields CASNSNTEAFF.

The chain joins TRBV19 to TRBJ1-1; perhaps TRBD1 as D (6 bases). Trimming cost V 5 bases and J 3 bases, with 19 bases left between them. CDR1 LNHDA and CDR2 SQIVND come from the germline V gene (reference sequence). There are 16 residues in the CDR3. In DNA form, the CDR3 reads TGTGCCAGTAGTCCGGGCGGGAGGGGGAAGGACACTGAAGCTTTCTTT. Translating gives CASSPGGRGKDTEAFF.